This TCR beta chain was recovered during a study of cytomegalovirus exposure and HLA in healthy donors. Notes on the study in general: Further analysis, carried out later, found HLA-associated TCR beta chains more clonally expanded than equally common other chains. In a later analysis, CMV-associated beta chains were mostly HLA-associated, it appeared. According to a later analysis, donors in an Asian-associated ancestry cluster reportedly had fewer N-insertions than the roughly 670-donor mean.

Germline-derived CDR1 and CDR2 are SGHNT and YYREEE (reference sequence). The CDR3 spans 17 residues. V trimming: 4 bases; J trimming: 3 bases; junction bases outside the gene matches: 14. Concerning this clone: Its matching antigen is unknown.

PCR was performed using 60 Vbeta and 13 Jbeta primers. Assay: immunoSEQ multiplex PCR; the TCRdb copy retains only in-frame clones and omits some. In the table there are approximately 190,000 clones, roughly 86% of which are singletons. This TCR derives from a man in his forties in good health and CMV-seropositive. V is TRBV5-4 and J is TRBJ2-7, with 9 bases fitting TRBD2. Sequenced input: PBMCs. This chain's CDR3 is CASSQAFSSGKRYEQYF. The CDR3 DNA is TGTGCCAGCAGCCAAGCCTTTTCTAGCGGGAAACGCTACGAGCAGTACTTC.